This T cell receptor (beta chain) was recorded in a study of cytomegalovirus exposure and HLA in healthy donors. For the study at large: Samples from HLA-typed donors yielded around 85 million unique TCRs in an early data release. General study points: Later on, an analysis tied 18,000 or so TCR beta sequences to HLA alleles at 0.05 false discovery rate. In a later analysis, HLA-associated TCR beta chains were more clonally expanded than equally common others. In an earlier analysis, about 90% or about 30%: the productive usage of most TCR beta V segments.

Both 60 Vbeta primers and 13 Jbeta primers went into the PCR. The method was immunoSEQ multiplex PCR; TCRdb's version includes in-frame clones alone and lacks a portion of them. The top ten clones hold around 0.93% of a sample with fewer than 200,000 clones, roughly 87% of them seen once. This CDR3 spans 15 amino acids. The germline V gene encodes CDR1 MNHEY and CDR2 SMNVEV (reference sequence). V gave up 7 bases and J gave up 0 bases, with 12 bases separating them. Regarding this clone: Its antigen is not known.

The chain joins TRBV27 to TRBJ1-4, with D unclear. Sequencing used PBMCs. The receptor's source is a woman in her twenties or thirties in good health and CMV-seronegative. In nucleotides, the CDR3 is TGTGCCAGCACCAGGCTTTCGGCAACTAATGAAAAACTGTTTTTT. This sequence encodes CASTRLSATNEKLFF.